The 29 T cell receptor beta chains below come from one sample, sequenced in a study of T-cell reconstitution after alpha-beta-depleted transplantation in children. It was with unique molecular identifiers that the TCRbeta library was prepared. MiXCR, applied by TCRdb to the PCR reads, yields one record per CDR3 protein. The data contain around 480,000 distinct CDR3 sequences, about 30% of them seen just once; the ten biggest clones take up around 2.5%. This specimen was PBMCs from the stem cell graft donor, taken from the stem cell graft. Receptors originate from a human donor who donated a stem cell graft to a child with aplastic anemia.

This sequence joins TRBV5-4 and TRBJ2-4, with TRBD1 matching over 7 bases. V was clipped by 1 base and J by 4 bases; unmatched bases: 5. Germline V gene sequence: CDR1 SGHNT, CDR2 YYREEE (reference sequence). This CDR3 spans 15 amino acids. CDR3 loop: CASSLPGTEKNIQYF. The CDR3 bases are TGTGCCAGCAGCTTGCCCGGGACAGAGAAAAACATTCAGTACTTC.

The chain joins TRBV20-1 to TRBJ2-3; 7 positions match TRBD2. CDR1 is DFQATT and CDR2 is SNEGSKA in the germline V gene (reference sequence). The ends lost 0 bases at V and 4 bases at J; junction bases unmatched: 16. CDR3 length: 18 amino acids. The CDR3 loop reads CSARDPHWEGQGPDTQYF. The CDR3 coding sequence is TGCAGTGCTAGAGATCCCCATTGGGAGGGCCAGGGCCCAGATACGCAGTATTTT.

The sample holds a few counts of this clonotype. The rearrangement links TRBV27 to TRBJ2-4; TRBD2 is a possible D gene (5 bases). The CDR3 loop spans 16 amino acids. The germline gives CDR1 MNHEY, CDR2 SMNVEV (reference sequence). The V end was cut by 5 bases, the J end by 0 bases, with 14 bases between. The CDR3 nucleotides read TGTGCCAGCAGTCCCGGGGAAGACTTAGCCAAAAACATTCAGTACTTC. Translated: CASSPGEDLAKNIQYF.

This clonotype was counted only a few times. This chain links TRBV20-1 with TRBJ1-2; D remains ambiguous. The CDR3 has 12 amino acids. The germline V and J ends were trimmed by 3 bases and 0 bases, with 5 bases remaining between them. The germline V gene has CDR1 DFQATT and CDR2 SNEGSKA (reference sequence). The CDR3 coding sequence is TGCAGTGCTAGCCAGTCTAACTATGGCTACACCTTC. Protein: CSASQSNYGYTF.

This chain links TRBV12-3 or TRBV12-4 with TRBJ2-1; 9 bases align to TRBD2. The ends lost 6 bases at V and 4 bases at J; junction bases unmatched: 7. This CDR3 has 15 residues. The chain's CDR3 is CASSPRLADYNEQFF. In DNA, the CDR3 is TGTGCCAGCAGCCCCCGACTAGCGGATTACAATGAGCAGTTCTTC.

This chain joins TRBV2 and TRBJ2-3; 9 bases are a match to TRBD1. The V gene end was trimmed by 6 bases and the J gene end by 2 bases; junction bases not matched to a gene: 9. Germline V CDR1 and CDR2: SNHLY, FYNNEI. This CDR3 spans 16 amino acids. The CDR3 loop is CASSNPGQGLTDTQYF. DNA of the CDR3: TGTGCCAGCAGCAACCCGGGACAGGGTCTCACAGATACGCAGTATTTT.

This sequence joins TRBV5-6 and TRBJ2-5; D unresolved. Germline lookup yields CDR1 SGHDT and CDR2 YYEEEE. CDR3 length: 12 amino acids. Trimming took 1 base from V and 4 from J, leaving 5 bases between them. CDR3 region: CASSLWRETQYF. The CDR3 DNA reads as TGTGCCAGCAGCTTGTGGCGAGAGACCCAGTACTTC.

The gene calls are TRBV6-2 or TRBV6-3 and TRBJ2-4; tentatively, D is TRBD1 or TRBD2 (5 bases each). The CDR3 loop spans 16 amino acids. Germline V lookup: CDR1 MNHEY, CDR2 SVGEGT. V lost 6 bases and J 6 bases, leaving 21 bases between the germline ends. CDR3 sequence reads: CASRSQEVVMANIQYF. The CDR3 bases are TGTGCCAGCAGATCACAGGAGGTCGTAATGGCAAACATTCAGTACTTC.

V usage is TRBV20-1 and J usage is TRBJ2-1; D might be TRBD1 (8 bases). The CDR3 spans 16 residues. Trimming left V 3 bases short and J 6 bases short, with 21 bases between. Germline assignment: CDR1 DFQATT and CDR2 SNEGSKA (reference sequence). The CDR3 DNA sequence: TGCAGTGCTAGTGCCCCAGGGGGCGGGAGAACCAATGAGCAGTTCTTC. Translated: CSASAPGGGRTNEQFF.

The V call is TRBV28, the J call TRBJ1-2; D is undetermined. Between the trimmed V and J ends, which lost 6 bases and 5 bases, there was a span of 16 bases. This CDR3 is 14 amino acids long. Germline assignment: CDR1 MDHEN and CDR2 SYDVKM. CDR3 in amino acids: CASSAPTGRYGYTF. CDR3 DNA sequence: TGTGCCAGCAGCGCCCCCACGGGCAGGTATGGCTACACCTTC.

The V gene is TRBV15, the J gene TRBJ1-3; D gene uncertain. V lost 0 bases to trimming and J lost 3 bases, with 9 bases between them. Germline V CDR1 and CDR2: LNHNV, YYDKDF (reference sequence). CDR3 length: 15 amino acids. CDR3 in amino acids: CATSRDKGIGNTIYF. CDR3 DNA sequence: TGTGCCACCAGCAGAGACAAGGGAATTGGAAACACCATATATTTT.

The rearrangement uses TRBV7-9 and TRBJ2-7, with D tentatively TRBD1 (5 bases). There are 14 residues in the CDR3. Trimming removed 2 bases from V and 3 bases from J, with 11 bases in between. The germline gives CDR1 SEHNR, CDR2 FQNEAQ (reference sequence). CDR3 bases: TGTGCCAGCAGCTTAATCAGGGTGGTCTACGAGCAGTACTTC. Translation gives CASSLIRVVYEQYF. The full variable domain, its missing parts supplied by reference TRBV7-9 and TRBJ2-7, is DTGVSQNPRHKITKRGQNVTFRCDPISEHNRLYWYRQTLGQGPEFLTYFQNEAQLEKSRLLSDRFSAERPKGSFSTLEIQRTEQGDSAMYLCASSLIRVVYEQYFGPGTRLTVT.

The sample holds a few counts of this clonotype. The DNA of the CDR3 is TGCAGTGCTAGGGACTCGTCGAGCTCCTACAATGAGCAGTTCTTC. Translating gives CSARDSSSSYNEQFF. This chain uses TRBV20-1 with TRBJ2-1; tentatively, D is TRBD2 (5 bases). Looked up from germline, CDR1 is DFQATT and CDR2 is SNEGSKA (reference sequence). Trimming stripped 3 bases from V and 0 bases from J, with 12 bases between. CDR3 length: 15 amino acids.

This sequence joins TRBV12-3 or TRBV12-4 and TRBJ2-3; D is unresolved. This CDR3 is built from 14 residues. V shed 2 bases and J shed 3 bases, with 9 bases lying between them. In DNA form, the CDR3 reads TGTGCCAGCAGTTTATTTGCTTCAACAGATACGCAGTATTTT. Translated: CASSLFASTDTQYF.

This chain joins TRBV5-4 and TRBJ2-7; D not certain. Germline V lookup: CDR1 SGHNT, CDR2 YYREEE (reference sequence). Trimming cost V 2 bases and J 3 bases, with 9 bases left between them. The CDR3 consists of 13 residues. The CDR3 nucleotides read TGTGCCAGCAGCTTAGGGCAGCTCTACGAGCAGTACGTC. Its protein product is CASSLGQLYEQYV.

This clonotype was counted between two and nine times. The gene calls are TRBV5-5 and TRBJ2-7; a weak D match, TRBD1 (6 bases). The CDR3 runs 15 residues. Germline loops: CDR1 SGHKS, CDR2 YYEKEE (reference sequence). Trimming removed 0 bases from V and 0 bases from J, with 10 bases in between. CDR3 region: CASSLGPDSSYEQYV. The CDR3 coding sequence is TGTGCCAGCAGCTTGGGACCGGACAGCTCCTACGAGCAGTACGTC.

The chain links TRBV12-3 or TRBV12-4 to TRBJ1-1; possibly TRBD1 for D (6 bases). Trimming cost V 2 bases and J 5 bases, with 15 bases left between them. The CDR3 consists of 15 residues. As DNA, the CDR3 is TGTGCCAGCAGTTTACAGGGGCGGAGAACAACTGAAGCTTTCTTT. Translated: CASSLQGRRTTEAFF.

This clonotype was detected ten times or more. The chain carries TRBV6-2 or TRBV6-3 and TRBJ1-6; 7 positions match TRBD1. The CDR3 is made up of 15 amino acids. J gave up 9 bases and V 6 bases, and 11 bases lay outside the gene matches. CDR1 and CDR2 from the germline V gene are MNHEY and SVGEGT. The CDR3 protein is CASSRTTGASSPLHF. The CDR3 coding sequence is TGTGCCAGCAGCCGGACTACAGGGGCCTCTTCACCCCTCCACTTT.

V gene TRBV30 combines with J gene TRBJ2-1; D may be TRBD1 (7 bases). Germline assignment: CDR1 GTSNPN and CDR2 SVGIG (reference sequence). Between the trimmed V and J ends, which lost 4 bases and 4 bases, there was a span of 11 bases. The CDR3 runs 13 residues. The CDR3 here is CAWTSGGYNEQFF. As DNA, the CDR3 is TGTGCCTGGACTTCAGGGGGGTACAATGAGCAGTTCTTC.

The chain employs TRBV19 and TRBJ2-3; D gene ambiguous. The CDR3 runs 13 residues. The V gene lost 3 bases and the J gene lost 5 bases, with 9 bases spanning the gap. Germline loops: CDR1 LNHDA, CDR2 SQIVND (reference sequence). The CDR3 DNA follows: TGTGCCAGTAGTATGGTGGTTAGAGATACGCAGTATTTT. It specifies CASSMVVRDTQYF. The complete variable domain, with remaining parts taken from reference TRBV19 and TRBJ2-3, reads DGGITQSPKYLFRKEGQNVTLSCEQNLNHDAMYWYRQDPGQGLRLIYYSQIVNDFQKGDIAEGYSVSREKKESFPLTVTSAQKNPTAFYLCASSMVVRDTQYFGPGTRLTVL.

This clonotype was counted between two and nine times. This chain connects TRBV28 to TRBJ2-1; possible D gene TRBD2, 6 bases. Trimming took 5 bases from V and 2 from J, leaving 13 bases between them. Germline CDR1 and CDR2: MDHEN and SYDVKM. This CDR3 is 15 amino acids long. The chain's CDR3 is CASSLQGRPYNEQFF. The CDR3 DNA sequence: TGTGCCAGCAGTCTACAAGGGAGGCCCTACAATGAGCAGTTCTTC.

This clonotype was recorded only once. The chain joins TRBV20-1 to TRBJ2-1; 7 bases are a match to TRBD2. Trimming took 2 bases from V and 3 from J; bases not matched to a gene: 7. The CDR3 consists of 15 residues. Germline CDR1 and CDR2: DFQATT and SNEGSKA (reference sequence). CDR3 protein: CSARSRGGVYNEQFF. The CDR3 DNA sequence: TGCAGTGCTAGATCTCGGGGAGGGGTCTACAATGAGCAGTTCTTC.

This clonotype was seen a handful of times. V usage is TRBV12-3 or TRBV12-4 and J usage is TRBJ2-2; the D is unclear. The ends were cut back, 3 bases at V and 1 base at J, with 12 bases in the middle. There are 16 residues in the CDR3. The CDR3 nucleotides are TGTGCCAGCAGTTTCCAAAGGCCGCTGAACACCGGGGAGCTGTTTTTT. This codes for CASSFQRPLNTGELFF.

CDR3 sequence (DNA): TGCAGCGTTGCGTATGACAGATCCGGCCCCACCTTC. It encodes CSVAYDRSGPTF. The chain is built from TRBV29-1 and TRBJ1-2, with D maybe TRBD1 (5 bases). This CDR3 region has 12 residues. V was shortened by 4 bases and J by 13 bases, with 19 bases between the two germline ends. Germline lookup yields CDR1 SQVTM and CDR2 ANQGSEA.

CDR3 in amino acids: CASSLDHRGDTEAFF. The CDR3, as DNA: TGCGCCAGCAGCTTGGATCACAGGGGGGACACTGAAGCTTTCTTT. The chain carries TRBV5-1 and TRBJ1-1; 8 bases are shared with TRBD1. V trimming: 0 bases; J trimming: 3 bases; junction bases outside the gene matches: 4. Per germline, CDR1 SGHRS and CDR2 YFSETQ. There are 15 residues in the CDR3.

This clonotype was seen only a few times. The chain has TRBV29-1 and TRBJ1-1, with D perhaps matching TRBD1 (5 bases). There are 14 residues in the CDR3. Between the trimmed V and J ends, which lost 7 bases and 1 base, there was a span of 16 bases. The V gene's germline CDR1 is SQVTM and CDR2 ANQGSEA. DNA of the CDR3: TGCAGCGCCTCCCCGGGACTCCGGAACACTGAAGCTTTCTTT. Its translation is CSASPGLRNTEAFF.

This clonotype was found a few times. In DNA, the CDR3 is TGTGCCAGCAGCTTCGACACTAGCGGGACTGGTGAGCAGTTCTTC. It specifies CASSFDTSGTGEQFF. The J gene is TRBJ2-1, the V gene TRBV7-6; 10 bases agree with TRBD2. This CDR3 is built from 15 residues. J gave up 9 bases and V 3 bases, and 8 bases lay outside the gene matches. Germline assignment: CDR1 SGHVS and CDR2 FNYEAQ.

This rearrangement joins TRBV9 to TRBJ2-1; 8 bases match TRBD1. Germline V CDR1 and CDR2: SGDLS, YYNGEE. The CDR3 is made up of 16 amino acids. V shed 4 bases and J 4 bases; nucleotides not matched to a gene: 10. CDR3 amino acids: CASSPPGGAGYNEQFF. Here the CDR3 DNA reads TGTGCCAGCAGCCCTCCAGGGGGCGCGGGTTACAATGAGCAGTTCTTC. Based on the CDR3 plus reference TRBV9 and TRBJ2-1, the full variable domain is DSGVTQTPKHLITATGQRVTLRCSPRSGDLSVYWYQQSLDQGLQFLIQYYNGEERAKGNILERFSAQQFPDLHSELNLSSLELGDSALYFCASSPPGGAGYNEQFFGPGTRLTVL.

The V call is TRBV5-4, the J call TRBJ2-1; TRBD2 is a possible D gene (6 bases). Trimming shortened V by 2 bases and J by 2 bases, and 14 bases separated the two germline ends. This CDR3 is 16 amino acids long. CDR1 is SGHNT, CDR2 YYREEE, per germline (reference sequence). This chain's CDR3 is CASSFGGSPPYNEQFF. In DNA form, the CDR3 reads TGTGCCAGCAGCTTCGGAGGGAGCCCACCCTACAATGAGCAGTTCTTC.